This T cell receptor (beta chain) was recovered during a study of neoadjuvant anti-PD-1 for oral cavity cancer. Blood libraries mostly used around 510 ng genomic DNA, six replicates each. Measured with immunoSEQ multiplex PCR; TCRdb has only the in-frame clones, and not every one. Of approximately 14,000 clones listed, 65% to 80% are singletons. In germline, CDR1 is LGHNA, CDR2 YNFKEQ. The CDR3 contains 13 residues. V lost 0 bases and J lost 7, with 10 bases in between. The receptor was isolated from a person aged 35-79 years with oral cavity squamous cell carcinoma. V usage is TRBV4-2 and J usage is TRBJ2-7; D is undetermined. This sample comprised PBMCs, obtained before nivolumab (anti-PD-1) treatment. The CDR3 DNA is TGTGCCAGCAGCCAAGAACCTCCCACGGAGCAGTACTTC. As protein: CASSQEPPTEQYF.